These 25 T cell receptor beta chains came from one sample sequenced in a study of cytomegalovirus exposure and HLA in healthy donors. The PCR used 60 Vbeta and 13 Jbeta primers. The table came from immunoSEQ multiplex PCR; TCRdb's copy has only in-frame clones and leaves some out. The sample holds approximately 100,000 clones, about 77% seen once. The material sequenced was PBMCs. The receptors derive from a woman under 30 in good health and CMV-seropositive.

This chain joins TRBV4-3 and TRBJ2-2; TRBD1 might be the D (5 bases). Trimming pared 1 base from V and 7 bases from J, leaving 13 bases between. This CDR3 contains 15 residues. Germline V lookup: CDR1 LGHNA, CDR2 YSLEER. The CDR3 coding sequence is TGCGCCAGCAGCCAAGGCACGGGCCAGGGCGGGGAGCTGTTTTTT. Its translation: CASSQGTGQGGELFF.

The J gene is TRBJ1-3, the V gene TRBV28, with D maybe TRBD1 (5 bases). This CDR3 has 17 amino acids. Germline loops: CDR1 MDHEN, CDR2 SYDVKM. V was pared by 2 bases and J by 0 bases, with 14 bases between. The chain's CDR3 is CASSLASRVLSGNTIYF. The CDR3 coding sequence is TGTGCCAGCAGTTTAGCGAGCAGGGTCCTCTCTGGAAACACCATATATTTT.

The chain links TRBV23-1 to TRBJ2-7; 9 nucleotides align to TRBD2. TRBV23-1 is an ORF; its function is uncertain. After removal of 7 bases from V and 5 bases from J, the junction contained 18 bases not matched to a gene. The CDR3 length is 17 residues. The CDR3 loop is CASTPRASAGGPHEQYF. The CDR3 DNA sequence: TGCGCCAGCACCCCAAGGGCGTCTGCGGGAGGGCCCCACGAGCAGTACTTC.

In DNA, the CDR3 is TGTGCCAGCAGCTTACCCGGTAGTGGAGTAGAGACCCAGTACTTC. Translating it yields CASSLPGSGVETQYF. This rearrangement joins TRBV7-3 to TRBJ2-5; D is ambiguous. Trimming removed 2 bases at V and 4 bases at J, with 14 bases between. The V gene's germline CDR1 is SGHTA and CDR2 FQGTGA. The CDR3 runs 15 residues.

The chain employs TRBV6-6 and TRBJ2-4; 11 positions match TRBD2. Germline V gene data show CDR1 as MNHNY and CDR2 as SVGAGI (reference sequence). V lost 4 bases, J lost 7 bases, and 3 bases stayed unmatched. This CDR3 spans 14 amino acids. This CDR3 is CASSSTSGSNIQYF. For the CDR3, the DNA is TGTGCCAGCAGTTCCACTAGCGGGAGTAACATTCAGTACTTC.

V is TRBV29-1 and J is TRBJ1-3; D unclear. Germline assignment: CDR1 SQVTM and CDR2 ANQGSEA. Trimming took 7 bases from V and 0 from J, leaving 13 bases between them. The CDR3 runs to 14 residues. The CDR3 coding sequence is TGCAGCGCCCTGAGCGAGAACTCTGGAAACACCATATATTTT. It specifies CSALSENSGNTIYF.

The chain links TRBV19 to TRBJ2-7; possible D gene TRBD2, 6 bases. Trimming stripped 1 base from V and 3 bases from J, with 19 bases between. CDR1 and CDR2 (germline): LNHDA, SQIVND (reference sequence). The length of the CDR3 is 17 residues. Here the CDR3 reads CASSIVRAGGFGYEQYF. CDR3 DNA sequence: TGTGCCAGTAGTATAGTACGGGCCGGAGGGTTTGGCTACGAGCAGTACTTC.

This clone was picked up a small number of times. The chain combines TRBV5-6 with TRBJ2-1; TRBD2 aligns across 7 bases. Germline-derived CDR1 and CDR2 are SGHDT and YYEEEE. V shed 2 bases, J shed 8 bases, and the junction held 7 bases outside the gene matches. The CDR3 runs to 14 residues. The CDR3 is CASSFGLDNYEQFF. The CDR3 nucleotides read TGTGCCAGCAGCTTTGGACTAGATAATTATGAGCAGTTCTTC.

This rearrangement joins TRBV4-1 to TRBJ2-1, with 13 bases that match TRBD2. The CDR3 runs to 17 residues. V dropped 6 bases and J dropped 7; count of bases not matched to a gene: 12. Germline CDR1 and CDR2: MGHRA and YSYEKL. CDR3 DNA: TGCGCCAGCAGTACCTTCATCGGGACTAGCGGGAAGAATGAGCAGTTCTTC. This codes for CASSTFIGTSGKNEQFF.

A single count supports this clone. The chain combines TRBV7-3 with TRBJ2-1; 7 nucleotides match TRBD1. This CDR3 region has 14 residues. Germline V gene data show CDR1 as SGHTA and CDR2 as FQGTGA. The junction had 6 bases not matched to a gene; V was cut back by 3 bases and J by 7 bases. The CDR3 DNA follows: TGTGCCAGCAGCTTGGGGACAGAGGGGAATGAGCAGTTCTTC. This codes for CASSLGTEGNEQFF.

The rearrangement links TRBV5-1 to TRBJ2-1; tentative D call: TRBD2 (5 bases). Germline CDR1 SGHRS, CDR2 YFSETQ. The CDR3 sequence is 15 residues long. Trimming left V 1 base short and J 6 bases short, with 14 bases between. DNA of the CDR3: TGCGCCAGCAGCTTGATACCCAAGAGGGCCAATGAGCAGTTCTTC. This codes for CASSLIPKRANEQFF.

The rearrangement links TRBV6-6 to TRBJ1-2; 7 bases match TRBD1. This CDR3 is built from 12 residues. V trimming: 5 bases; J trimming: 4 bases; junction bases outside the gene matches: 1. Germline assignment: CDR1 MNHNY and CDR2 SVGAGI (reference sequence). The CDR3, as DNA: TGTGCCAGCAGTGGGGACAGCTATGGCTACACCTTC. It translates to CASSGDSYGYTF.

The V call is TRBV19, the J call TRBJ1-2, with D possibly being TRBD1 (6 bases). The CDR3 loop spans 15 amino acids. Germline V gene sequence: CDR1 LNHDA, CDR2 SQIVND (reference sequence). Deletions cut 6 bases from V and 0 bases from J, with 14 bases between. CDR3 amino acids: CASSPDRNANYGYTF. The CDR3 coding sequence is TGTGCCAGTAGCCCCGACAGGAACGCTAACTATGGCTACACCTTC. Together with reference TRBV19 and TRBJ1-2, the CDR3 gives the full variable domain: DGGITQSPKYLFRKEGQNVTLSCEQNLNHDAMYWYRQDPGQGLRLIYYSQIVNDFQKGDIAEGYSVSREKKESFPLTVTSAQKNPTAFYLCASSPDRNANYGYTFGSGTRLTVV.

The gene calls are TRBV29-1 and TRBJ2-1, with 11 bases fitting TRBD2. V trimming: 7 bases; J trimming: 9 bases; junction bases outside the gene matches: 5. Germline CDR1 and CDR2: SQVTM and ANQGSEA. The CDR3 totals 12 residues. CDR3 in amino acids: CSGETSGIEQFF. For the CDR3, the DNA is TGCAGCGGCGAGACTAGCGGGATTGAGCAGTTCTTC.

This clone was seen a handful of times. The chain recombines TRBV9 with TRBJ1-4, with TRBD1 matching over 9 bases. V lost 4 bases to trimming and J lost 4 bases; unmatched junction nucleotides: 2. CDR3 length: 14 amino acids. Germline V CDR1 and CDR2: SGDLS, YYNGEE. The chain's CDR3 is CASSSDRGNEKLFF. The DNA of the CDR3 is TGTGCCAGCAGCTCGGACAGGGGTAATGAAAAACTGTTTTTT.

The chain is built from TRBV7-9 and TRBJ2-6; a possible D gene is TRBD1 (6 bases). V shed 6 bases and J shed 6 bases, with 9 bases lying between them. The CDR3 covers 13 residues. Germline CDR1 is SEHNR and CDR2 is FQNEAQ (reference sequence). The CDR3 nucleotides are TGTGCCAGCAGGCAGGGGTCGGCCAACGTCCTGACTTTC. Translated, it gives CASRQGSANVLTF.

This clone was counted a few times. J is TRBJ2-7 and V is TRBV20-1; D call uncertain. The germline CDR1 and CDR2 sequences are DFQATT and SNEGSKA (reference sequence). The CDR3 extends over 10 amino acids. Trimming stripped 6 bases from V and 5 bases from J, with 8 bases between. CDR3 in amino acids: CSAPINEQYF. In DNA form, the CDR3 reads TGCAGTGCGCCTATCAACGAGCAGTACTTC.

The rearrangement joins TRBV4-3 to TRBJ1-4, with D possibly matching TRBD1 (5 bases). CDR3 length: 15 residues. V lost 0 bases and J lost 1, with 6 bases in between. Per the germline V gene, CDR1 is LGHNA and CDR2 is YSLEER. For the CDR3, the DNA is TGCGCCAGCAGCCAAGAGACAGTAACTAATGAAAAACTGTTTTTT. This codes for CASSQETVTNEKLFF.

This chain links TRBV7-6 with TRBJ2-5; 7 nucleotides agree with TRBD2. Germline CDR1 is SGHVS and CDR2 is FNYEAQ. The V segment lost 2 bases and the J segment 1 base; nucleotides outside the gene matches: 13. The CDR3 covers 18 residues. The CDR3 DNA follows: TGTGCCAGCAGCTTACCCCGGGGGGACGCGGAGGGCCAAGAGACCCAGTACTTC. The encoded protein is CASSLPRGDAEGQETQYF.

The chain is built from TRBV25-1 and TRBJ2-7, with 7 bases identical to TRBD2. V lost 0 bases, J lost 2 bases, and 4 bases stayed unmatched. CDR3 size: 15 residues. Germline CDR1 MGHDK, CDR2 SYGVNS. This chain's CDR3 is CASSEYGGSAYEQYF. The DNA for the CDR3 is TGTGCCAGCAGTGAATATGGCGGGAGTGCCTACGAGCAGTACTTC.

The V call is TRBV4-1, the J call TRBJ2-1; 13 bases agree with TRBD2. With 3 bases clipped from V and 7 bases from J, the junction kept 9 bases outside the gene matches. Germline V CDR1 and CDR2: MGHRA, YSYEKL. CDR3 length equals 17 residues. Here the CDR3 DNA reads TGCGCCAGCAGCCAGGGCACTAGCGGGAGGGCCTTAAATGAGCAGTTCTTC. Its translation is CASSQGTSGRALNEQFF.

The chain is built from TRBV5-5 and TRBJ1-2; possibly TRBD1 for D (6 bases). This CDR3 is built from 13 residues. The V gene's germline CDR1 is SGHKS and CDR2 YYEKEE (reference sequence). Trimming pared 0 bases from V and 7 bases from J, leaving 10 bases between. Here the CDR3 DNA reads TGTGCCAGCAGCTTGGAGGGGGAAGTTGGCTACACCTTC. This translates into CASSLEGEVGYTF.

This clone was picked up one time. The chain combines TRBV28 with TRBJ2-3, with D perhaps matching TRBD2 (5 bases). Trimming stripped 5 bases from V and 10 bases from J, with 22 bases between. This CDR3 region has 15 residues. Germline lookup yields CDR1 MDHEN and CDR2 SYDVKM. The CDR3 loop reads CASSEREGGVFAQYF. The CDR3 DNA sequence: TGTGCCAGCAGTGAGAGAGAGGGCGGAGTGTTTGCGCAGTATTTT.

This sequence joins TRBV30 and TRBJ2-3, with D possibly TRBD1 on 5 matching bases. V was trimmed by 3 bases and J by 2 bases, leaving 15 bases between them. CDR1 is GTSNPN and CDR2 is SVGIG in the germline V gene (reference sequence). The CDR3 runs 15 residues. The CDR3 sequence: CAWSDQGPSTDTQYF. For the CDR3, the DNA is TGTGCCTGGAGCGATCAGGGCCCCTCCACAGATACGCAGTATTTT.

The chain has TRBV9 and TRBJ2-5; the D gene is possibly TRBD1 (6 bases). V gave up 3 bases and J gave up 2 bases, with 11 bases separating them. The CDR3 length is 14 residues. Germline values: CDR1 SGDLS, CDR2 YYNGEE. DNA for the CDR3: TGTGCCAGCAGCGCCCAGGGGTGGCAAGAGACCCAGTACTTC. It encodes CASSAQGWQETQYF.